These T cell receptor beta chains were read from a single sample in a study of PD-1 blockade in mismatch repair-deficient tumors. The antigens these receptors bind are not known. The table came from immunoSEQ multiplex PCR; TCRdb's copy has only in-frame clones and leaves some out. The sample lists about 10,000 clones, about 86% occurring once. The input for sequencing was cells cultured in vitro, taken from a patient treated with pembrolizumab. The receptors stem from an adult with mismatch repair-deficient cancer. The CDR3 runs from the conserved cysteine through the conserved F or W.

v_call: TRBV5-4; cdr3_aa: CASSHVSAGMGGYTF
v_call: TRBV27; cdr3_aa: CASTPLAGGAGETQYF
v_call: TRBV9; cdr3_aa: CASSAESLTGAGYTF
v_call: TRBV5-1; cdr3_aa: CASTPTSGSNEQYF
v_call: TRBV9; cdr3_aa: CASSPHGNEKLFF
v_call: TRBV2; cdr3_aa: CGGRGGLSTDTQYF
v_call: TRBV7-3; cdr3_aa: CASRSGLAGENEQFF
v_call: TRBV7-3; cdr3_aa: CASSLTGTSPLHF
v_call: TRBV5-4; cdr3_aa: CASSFSRGTGYTF
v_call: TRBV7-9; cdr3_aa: CASSPDYNEQFF
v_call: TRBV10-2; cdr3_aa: CASSDFGRLNTGELFF
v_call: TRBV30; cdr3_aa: CAWLGGRGVGELFF
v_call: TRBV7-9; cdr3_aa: CASSLGTGDTDTQYF
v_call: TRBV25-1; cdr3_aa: CASAKGADTQYF
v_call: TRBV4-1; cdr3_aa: CASSQDLRGRGDNEQFF
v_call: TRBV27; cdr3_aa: CATIAGVGDTQYF
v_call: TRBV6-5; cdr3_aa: CASSYSSGRATREQFF
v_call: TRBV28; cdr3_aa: CASSTGYQPQHF
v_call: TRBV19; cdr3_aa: CASSKFDAPGYTF